This T cell receptor beta chain stems from a study of blood T cells in healthy people across ages. Approximately 9.4 milliliters was the volume of peripheral blood drawn from each donor. Samples each had at least 6 micrograms of total RNA extracted. V lost 10 bases and J lost 4; bases outside the gene matches: 10. Germline V gene data show CDR1 as SGHAT and CDR2 as FQNNGV. The CDR3 is 14 residues long. A second PCR, run for roughly 7 to 11 cycles, used a sample-barcoded 5' primer plus a J-beta primer mix. Researchers report that a template-switch adaptor with 12 random nucleotides tagged each cDNA molecule. TCRdb redid the calling of the 5' RACE reads with MiXCR, one entry per CDR3 protein. The table lists around 1,500,000 distinct CDR3 sequences, roughly 40% of them singletons.

This clonotype was obtained from a woman aged 18-35 years in good health. The V and J genes are TRBV11-2 and TRBJ2-1; 7 bases align to TRBD2. Sequencing input: blood. The CDR3 loop reads CATGGRAGYNEQFF. In nucleotides, the CDR3 is TGTGCCACCGGTGGGAGGGCCGGGTACAATGAGCAGTTCTTC.